The 16 T cell receptor beta chains below come from one sample, sequenced in a study of T-cell reconstitution after alpha-beta-depleted transplantation in children. Researchers prepared the TCRbeta library using unique molecular identifiers, the study reports. One entry per CDR3 protein results from TCRdb running MiXCR on the PCR reads. Among 240,000 or so distinct CDR3 sequences listed, 8.2% were seen once. Sequencing used PBMCs, mostly from graft donor cells, obtained 180 days after TCRalphabeta/CD19-depleted stem cell transplant. Every receptor here comes from a male patient between 5 and 17 years old who had a stem cell transplant for acute lymphoblastic leukemia, so the T cells may come from the graft donor.

The sample holds many counts of this clonotype. The chain is built from TRBV4-2 and TRBJ2-6; 11 nucleotides align to TRBD2. The germline V gene encodes CDR1 LGHNA and CDR2 YNFKEQ. The CDR3 has 22 residues. Trimming took 4 bases from V and 0 from J; bases not matched to a gene: 17. In DNA form, the CDR3 reads TGTGCCAGCAGCCTCCGCTATGGAGGGTCTAGCGGGGGGATCTCTGGGGCCAACGTCCTGACTTTC. Its protein is CASSLRYGGSSGGISGANVLTF.

This clonotype was seen repeatedly, ten times or more. The chain carries TRBV6-2 or TRBV6-3 and TRBJ2-3, with D unresolved. The germline CDR1 and CDR2 sequences are MNHEY and SVGEGT. The V gene lost 2 bases and the J gene lost 4 bases, with 4 bases spanning the gap. The CDR3 covers 12 residues. CDR3 bases: TGTGCCAGCAGTTACCCGGCAGATACGCAGTATTTT. Protein product: CASSYPADTQYF.

Comment on this clonotype: One base away lies a much larger clone, so this may be a sequencing read error. V and J are TRBV28 and TRBJ1-2; TRBD1 matches 10 bases. Germline CDR1 is MDHEN and CDR2 is SYDVKM. J lost 4 bases, V lost 6 bases, and 11 bases had no gene match. The CDR3 is 16 amino acids. CDR3 DNA: TGTGCCAGCAGCGCCACTGGGACAGGGGTCAGCTATGGCTACACCTTC. This codes for CASSATGTGVSYGYTF.

The genes are TRBV2 and TRBJ2-1; maybe TRBD1 (6 bases). The germline CDR1 and CDR2 sequences are SNHLY and FYNNEI. The CDR3 length is 16 residues. V was pared by 5 bases and J by 0 bases, with 14 bases between. The CDR3 spells CASSTVSDSSYNEQFF. The CDR3 coding sequence is TGTGCCAGCAGTACTGTATCGGACAGCTCCTACAATGAGCAGTTCTTC.

This clonotype was recorded many times. The gene calls are TRBV12-3 or TRBV12-4 and TRBJ2-1; 13 bases agree with TRBD2. The CDR3 contains 16 residues. V shed 5 bases, J shed 6 bases, and the junction held 7 bases outside the gene matches. CDR3 sequence (DNA): TGTGCCAGCAGTGCCAGGACTAGCGGGAGTTCCAATGAGCAGTTCTTC. Translation gives CASSARTSGSSNEQFF.

There are many counts of this clonotype. The chain links TRBV2 to TRBJ1-5; 7 nucleotides line up with TRBD1. The V and J ends lost 6 bases and 2 bases, in that order; junction bases with no gene match: 7. Germline assignment: CDR1 SNHLY and CDR2 FYNNEI. The length of the CDR3 is 15 residues. The CDR3 DNA is TGTGCCAGCAGCCCACCAGGGGGGCGCAATCAGCCCCAGCATTTT. Its translation: CASSPPGGRNQPQHF.

This clonotype was observed at least ten times. The chain employs TRBV12-3 or TRBV12-4 and TRBJ1-2, with D tentatively TRBD1 (5 bases). The V and J ends lost 8 bases and 4 bases respectively, with 11 bases between them. CDR3 length: 12 residues. The CDR3 spells CASAQGGYGYTF. CDR3 DNA sequence: TGTGCCAGCGCTCAGGGAGGCTATGGCTACACCTTC.

A word on this clonotype: A read error may be the cause here, since a much bigger clone is one base away. This rearrangement joins TRBV27 to TRBJ2-1, with D hard to call. Matching the DNA end better, TRBJ2-7 makes the J call doubtful. Germline V gene data show CDR1 as MNHEY and CDR2 as SMNVEV (reference sequence). The CDR3 contains 16 residues. The CDR3 coding sequence is TGTGCCAGCAGTTTAGGCAGGTTAAGCTCCTACAATGAGCAGTACTTC. Protein product: CASSLGRLSSYNEQYF.

This clonotype was recorded at least ten times. J is TRBJ2-4 and V is TRBV20-1, with D tentatively TRBD1 or TRBD2 (6 bases each). From germline, CDR1 is DFQATT and CDR2 SNEGSKA (reference sequence). V was cut by 0 bases and J by 2 bases, with 11 bases left in between. The CDR3 contains 15 residues. CDR3 bases: TGCAGTGCTAGAGATTTCGGGGGCACCAAAAACATTCAGTACTTC. It is translated as CSARDFGGTKNIQYF.

This clonotype was seen many times. The V and J genes are TRBV7-6 and TRBJ2-1; D gene ambiguous. The germline V gene has CDR1 SGHVS and CDR2 FNYEAQ. The V gene lost 2 bases and the J gene lost 6 bases, with 26 bases spanning the gap. The CDR3 is made up of 19 amino acids. The DNA of the CDR3 is TGTGCCAGCAGCTTAAATGAGTTTCCGGACGGGCCCCCCAGCAATGAGCAGTTCTTC. Translated: CASSLNEFPDGPPSNEQFF.

This clonotype was recorded at least ten times. The chain employs TRBV3-1 and TRBJ2-2, with 8 bases matching TRBD2. The CDR3 contains 15 residues. Germline V CDR1 and CDR2: LGHDT, YNNKEL (reference sequence). J gave up 0 bases and V 3 bases, and 0 bases lay outside the gene matches. CDR3 amino acids: CASSQGLANTGELFF. As DNA, the CDR3 is TGTGCCAGCAGCCAGGGACTAGCGAACACCGGGGAGCTGTTTTTT.

This clonotype was observed many times. The genes are TRBV5-1 and TRBJ2-7; TRBD1 matches at 9 bases. CDR3 length: 17 amino acids. The junction had 16 bases not matched to a gene; V was cut back by 7 bases and J by 2 bases. Germline-derived CDR1 and CDR2 are SGHRS and YFSETQ. CDR3 residues: CASLSTFTGGNAYEQYF. The CDR3 DNA reads as TGCGCCAGCCTTTCTACTTTTACAGGGGGCAACGCCTACGAGCAGTACTTC.

This clonotype showed up many times. This sequence joins TRBV9 and TRBJ2-6; D remains ambiguous. CDR3 length: 15 residues. The germline V gene encodes CDR1 SGDLS and CDR2 YYNGEE. V was pared by 2 bases and J by 0 bases, with 6 bases between. The CDR3 DNA reads TGTGCCAGCAGCGTCATATTCTCTGGGGCCAACGTCCTGACTTTC. It translates to CASSVIFSGANVLTF.

This clonotype was recorded at least ten times. V and J are TRBV25-1 and TRBJ2-5; 7 bases align to TRBD2. Unmatched junction bases numbered 9, after V lost 2 bases and J lost 6 bases. Germline CDR1 is MGHDK and CDR2 is SYGVNS. This CDR3 has 15 residues. The CDR3 DNA is TGTGCCAGCAGTGAAGACCGGCAGGGAGGGAAGACCCAGTACTTC. Translated: CASSEDRQGGKTQYF. The full variable domain, rest sourced from reference TRBV25-1 and TRBJ2-5, is EADIYQTPRYLVIGTGKKITLECSQTMGHDKMYWYQQDPGMELHLIHYSYGVNSTEKGDLSSESTVSRIRTEHFPLTLESARPSHTSQYLCASSEDRQGGKTQYFGPGTRLLVL.

This clonotype was detected many times. V and J are TRBV28 and TRBJ1-1; D call uncertain. Germline V gene lookup returns CDR1 MDHEN and CDR2 SYDVKM. The V gene lost 2 bases and the J gene lost 7 bases, with 11 bases spanning the gap. The CDR3 runs to 13 residues. The CDR3 DNA is TGTGCCAGCAGTTTAAAGGCAACCTTTGAAGCTTTCTTT. Protein sequence: CASSLKATFEAFF.

In its sample, this clonotype was seen many times. J is TRBJ1-1 and V is TRBV4-3; D not resolved. CDR1 is LGHNA and CDR2 is YSLEER in the germline V gene. Trimming left V 0 bases short and J 1 base short, with 12 bases between. CDR3 length equals 16 residues. As DNA, the CDR3 is TGCGCCAGCAGCCAAGATAGCAGGCCGAGGAACACTGAAGCTTTCTTT. Its translation is CASSQDSRPRNTEAFF.